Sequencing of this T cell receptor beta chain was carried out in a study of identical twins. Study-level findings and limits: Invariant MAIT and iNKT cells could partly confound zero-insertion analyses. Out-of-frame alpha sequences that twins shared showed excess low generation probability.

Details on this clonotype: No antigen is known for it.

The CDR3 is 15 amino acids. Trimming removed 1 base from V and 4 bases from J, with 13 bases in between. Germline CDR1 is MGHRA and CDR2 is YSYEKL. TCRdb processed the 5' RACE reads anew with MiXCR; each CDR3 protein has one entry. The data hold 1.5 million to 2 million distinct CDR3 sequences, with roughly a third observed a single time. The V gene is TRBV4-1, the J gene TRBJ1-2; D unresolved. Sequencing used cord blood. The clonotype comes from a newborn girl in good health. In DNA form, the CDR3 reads TGCGCCAGCAGCCAAGGATCGGGGAACATCTATGGCTACACCTTC. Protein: CASSQGSGNIYGYTF.